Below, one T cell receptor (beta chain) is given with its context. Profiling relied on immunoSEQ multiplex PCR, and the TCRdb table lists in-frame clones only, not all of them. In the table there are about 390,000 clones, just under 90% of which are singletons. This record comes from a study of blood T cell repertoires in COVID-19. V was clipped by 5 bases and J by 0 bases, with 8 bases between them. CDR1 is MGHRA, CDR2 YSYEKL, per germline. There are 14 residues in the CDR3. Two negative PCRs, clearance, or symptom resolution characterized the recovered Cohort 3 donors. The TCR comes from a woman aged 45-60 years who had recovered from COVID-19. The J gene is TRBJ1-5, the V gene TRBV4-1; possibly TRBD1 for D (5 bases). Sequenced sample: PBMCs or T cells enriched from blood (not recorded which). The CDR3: CASSFDSSNQPQHF. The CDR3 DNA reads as TGCGCCAGCAGCTTCGACAGTAGCAATCAGCCCCAGCATTTT.